The 21 T cell receptor beta chains reported below all come from one sample, sequenced in a study of blood T cell repertoires in COVID-19. Produced via immunoSEQ multiplex PCR; TCRdb's table is partial and in-frame only. The data show under 300,000 clones, about four fifths seen once. Sequenced: peripheral blood. These receptors came from a woman at least 80 years old with acute or convalescent COVID-19.

This chain links TRBV10-3 with TRBJ1-5; D call uncertain. Germline V gives CDR1 ENHRY, CDR2 SYGVKD. This CDR3 comprises 13 residues. Trimming removed 3 bases at V and 4 bases at J, with 7 bases between. CDR3 DNA sequence: TGTGCCATCAGTGACAGGACTAATCAGCCCCAGCATTTT. Protein product: CAISDRTNQPQHF.

This clone was seen only a few times. The gene calls are TRBV5-1 and TRBJ1-1; D ambiguous. Trimming stripped 4 bases from V and 4 bases from J, with 20 bases between. Looked up from germline, CDR1 is SGHRS and CDR2 is YFSETQ. The CDR3 has 16 residues. The CDR3 coding sequence is TGCGCCAGCAGCGTCGACATGGCCCCCTTAGGCACTGAAGCTTTCTTT. This translates into CASSVDMAPLGTEAFF.

The chain carries TRBV10-3 and TRBJ2-7; no clear D gene. This CDR3 spans 14 amino acids. V lost 0 bases to trimming and J lost 9 bases, with 15 bases between them. Germline loops: CDR1 ENHRY, CDR2 SYGVKD. CDR3 region: CAISESKNRVGQYF. The CDR3 DNA follows: TGTGCCATCAGTGAGTCGAAGAACCGGGTCGGGCAGTACTTC.

Regarding this clone: In the same sample, other DNA sequences code for this CDR3. The chain combines TRBV18 with TRBJ1-2; 7 bases line up with TRBD1. CDR1 and CDR2 from the germline V gene are KGHSH and LQKENI. Germline trimming cut 2 bases from V and 6 bases from J; bases unmatched to any gene: 3. This CDR3 contains 13 residues. The DNA of the CDR3 is TGTGCCAGCTCACCAGACAGGGACAATGGCTACACCTTC. Encoded protein: CASSPDRDNGYTF.

The V gene is TRBV5-1, the J gene TRBJ2-7; 10 nucleotides line up with TRBD1. Looked up from germline, CDR1 is SGHRS and CDR2 is YFSETQ. This CDR3 has 15 amino acids. With 6 bases clipped from V and 5 bases from J, the junction kept 11 bases outside the gene matches. The CDR3 loop is CASTQGWTGGNEQYF. The CDR3 bases are TGCGCCAGCACCCAGGGGTGGACAGGGGGTAACGAGCAGTACTTC. Using reference TRBV5-1 and TRBJ2-7 for the parts outside the CDR3, the full variable domain is KAGVTQTPRYLIKTRGQQVTLSCSPISGHRSVSWYQQTPGQGLQFLFEYFSETQRNKGNFPGRFSGRQFSNSRSEMNVSTLELGDSALYLCASTQGWTGGNEQYFGPGTRLTVT.

This rearrangement joins TRBV18 to TRBJ1-1, with TRBD1 matching over 9 bases. This CDR3 is 14 amino acids long. The germline CDR1 and CDR2 sequences are KGHSH and LQKENI. V shed 3 bases and J 5 bases; nucleotides not matched to a gene: 4. For the CDR3, the DNA is TGTGCCAGCTCACCTAACGGACAGGGGACTGAAGCTTTCTTT. It is translated as CASSPNGQGTEAFF.

V is TRBV30 and J is TRBJ1-5, with 9 positions matching TRBD1. CDR3 length: 13 amino acids. The V segment lost 7 bases and the J segment 5 bases; nucleotides outside the gene matches: 6. CDR1 GTSNPN and CDR2 SVGIG come from the germline V gene (reference sequence). The CDR3 protein is CAFSQGADQPQHF. CDR3 nucleotide sequence: TGTGCCTTTTCACAGGGGGCCGATCAGCCCCAGCATTTT.

This chain connects TRBV6-5 to TRBJ2-1; 7 nucleotides agree with TRBD1. The trim removed 6 bases at V and 12 bases at J, leaving 11 bases unmatched. CDR1 MNHEY and CDR2 SVGAGI come from the germline V gene. This CDR3 region has 13 residues. As DNA, the CDR3 is TGTGCCAGCAGGAAAATAGGGGGCTTTGGGCAGTTCTTC. Translated, it gives CASRKIGGFGQFF.

As to this clone: This sample also contains other DNA sequences that code for the same CDR3. The chain couples TRBV19 to TRBJ1-2; the match to TRBD1 covers 10 bases. The germline V gene has CDR1 LNHDA and CDR2 SQIVND (reference sequence). The V gene end was trimmed by 5 bases and the J gene end by 8 bases; junction bases not matched to a gene: 5. The CDR3 contains 13 residues. The CDR3 here is CASSDRGLRGYTF. The CDR3 bases are TGTGCCAGTAGTGACAGGGGGCTACGAGGCTACACCTTC.

The chain is built from TRBV7-2 and TRBJ1-5, with 9 bases that match TRBD1. V was clipped by 5 bases and J by 9 bases; unmatched bases: 8. Germline assignment: CDR1 SGHTA and CDR2 FQGNSA. The CDR3 extends over 14 amino acids. The CDR3 DNA reads as TGTGCCAGCAGCCTAAGGACAGGGGAGAGGCCCCAGCATTTT. As protein: CASSLRTGERPQHF.

CDR3 sequence reads: CASSLVEDSAFF. CDR3 coding DNA: TGTGCCAGCAGTTTGGTTGAGGACAGCGCTTTCTTT. The rearrangement uses TRBV28 and TRBJ1-1, with D tentatively TRBD1 (6 bases). Germline V gives CDR1 MDHEN, CDR2 SYDVKM. The CDR3 is 12 amino acids. Trimming took 3 bases from V and 11 from J, leaving 13 bases between them.

This clone has only one observation. The chain carries TRBV7-9 and TRBJ2-5, with D tentatively TRBD2 (5 bases). V was clipped by 1 base and J by 3 bases, with 12 bases between them. Germline V gene sequence: CDR1 SEHNR, CDR2 FQNEAQ (reference sequence). This CDR3 is 15 amino acids long. The CDR3 sequence: CASSLVSGGKETQYF. The CDR3 bases are TGTGCCAGCAGCTTAGTAAGCGGCGGAAAAGAGACCCAGTACTTC. The variable domain in full, completed from reference TRBV7-9 and TRBJ2-5, reads DTGVSQNPRHKITKRGQNVTFRCDPISEHNRLYWYRQTLGQGPEFLTYFQNEAQLEKSRLLSDRFSAERPKGSFSTLEIQRTEQGDSAMYLCASSLVSGGKETQYFGPGTRLLVL.

Only a few counts were recorded for this clone. The V and J genes are TRBV28 and TRBJ2-5, with 9 bases identical to TRBD1. The CDR3 is 15 residues long. V shed 5 bases, J shed 0 bases, and the junction held 4 bases outside the gene matches. CDR1 is MDHEN and CDR2 is SYDVKM in the germline V gene. The CDR3 loop is CASSKGQGNQETQYF. The CDR3, as DNA: TGTGCCAGCAGTAAGGGACAGGGTAACCAAGAGACCCAGTACTTC.

The V and J genes are TRBV4-2 and TRBJ2-3, with no clear D. Per the germline V gene, CDR1 is LGHNA and CDR2 is YNFKEQ. Trimming took off 1 base at V and 4 bases at J, with 9 bases between the two ends. This CDR3 has 14 residues. In nucleotides, the CDR3 is TGTGCCAGCAGCCAAGCCCTTGCGCCAGATACGCAGTATTTT. Protein: CASSQALAPDTQYF.

The chain combines TRBV4-1 with TRBJ1-2; TRBD1 is a possible D gene (5 bases). Looked up from germline, CDR1 is MGHRA and CDR2 is YSYEKL. The ends were cut back, 4 bases at V and 1 base at J, with 16 bases in the middle. This CDR3 is built from 16 residues. The CDR3 DNA is TGCGCCAGCAGCCTAAAGGGAACAGGAGATAACTATGGCTACACCTTC. The encoded protein is CASSLKGTGDNYGYTF.

This clone was detected only once. V and J are TRBV11-2 and TRBJ1-4; D perhaps matches TRBD1 (6 bases). The V gene lost 5 bases and the J gene lost 4 bases, with 17 bases spanning the gap. The CDR3 is 16 amino acids. Germline loops: CDR1 SGHAT, CDR2 FQNNGV. DNA for the CDR3: TGTGCCAGCAGCCCGGGGAGGGGGGCCGTTAATGAAAAACTGTTTTTT. Translation: CASSPGRGAVNEKLFF.

The chain employs TRBV9 and TRBJ2-1; TRBD2 matches 15 bases. CDR1 is SGDLS, CDR2 YYNGEE, per germline. The length of the CDR3 is 17 residues. V shed 3 bases and J 5 bases; nucleotides not matched to a gene: 6. The CDR3 here is CASSAAGTSGGHNEQFF. Written as DNA, the CDR3 is TGTGCCAGCAGCGCAGCCGGGACTAGCGGGGGGCACAATGAGCAGTTCTTC.

This clone has only a few counts. The rearrangement links TRBV2 to TRBJ1-2; 8 positions match TRBD1. Trimming took 0 bases from V and 8 from J; bases not matched to a gene: 8. Germline CDR1 SNHLY, CDR2 FYNNEI. The CDR3 extends over 15 amino acids. CDR3 sequence (DNA): TGTGCCAGCAGTGAAGCCTGGACAGGGACTCAAGGCTACACCTTC. It codes for CASSEAWTGTQGYTF.

J is TRBJ1-1 and V is TRBV28; a possible D gene is TRBD1 (6 bases). CDR3 length: 16 residues. Germline-derived CDR1 and CDR2 are MDHEN and SYDVKM. Trimming removed 5 bases at V and 1 base at J, with 17 bases between. In DNA form, the CDR3 reads TGTGCCAGCAGTCCCCATCTAGGGGGACGGAACACTGAAGCTTTCTTT. As protein: CASSPHLGGRNTEAFF.

The table lists this clone with a count of one. The chain combines TRBV19 with TRBJ2-1, with D perhaps TRBD2 (6 bases). The CDR3 loop spans 14 amino acids. The V and J ends lost 9 bases and 2 bases respectively, with 14 bases between them. Germline CDR1 LNHDA, CDR2 SQIVND (reference sequence). CDR3 DNA: TGTGCCAGGCGGGGAGGTTTACCCTACAATGAGCAGTTCTTC. Its translation: CARRGGLPYNEQFF.

The genes are TRBV5-5 and TRBJ2-3, with 13 bases that match TRBD2. Germline V gene sequence: CDR1 SGHKS, CDR2 YYEKEE (reference sequence). V trimming: 0 bases; J trimming: 6 bases; junction bases outside the gene matches: 4. The CDR3 has 16 amino acids. For the CDR3, the DNA is TGTGCCAGCAGCTTGGGACTAGCGGGGGGCCGGGATACGCAGTATTTT. Protein: CASSLGLAGGRDTQYF.